This TCR beta chain was captured in a study of cytomegalovirus exposure and HLA in healthy donors. Findings and caveats of the study: Earlier analysis yielded a pattern in which most TCR beta V segments were productive about 90% or about 30% of the time. Most TCR sequences were rare, but some public TCRs occurred in many donors. Presence/absence results assume similar sequencing depth per donor, which may not hold.

Primers included in the PCR were 60 Vbeta and 13 Jbeta primers. Data came from immunoSEQ multiplex PCR; TCRdb stores just in-frame clones and leaves some out. The sample holds 120,000 or so clones; about 73% are singletons and the top ten take 5.8%. Comment on this clone: What it recognizes is unknown.

Donors were ostensibly healthy at sampling, although undocumented immune exposures were probable. CDR3 length equals 15 residues. CDR1 LGHNA and CDR2 YSLEER come from the germline V gene. Trimming stripped 0 bases from V and 6 bases from J, with 15 bases between. The sequence was collected from a woman aged 45-60 years in good health and CMV-seropositive. The sample was PBMCs. The J gene is TRBJ2-7, the V gene TRBV4-3; D possibly corresponds to TRBD2 (5 bases). The CDR3 spells CASSQETERAGEQYF. The CDR3 DNA reads TGCGCCAGCAGCCAAGAAACTGAACGGGCGGGCGAGCAGTACTTC.